This T cell receptor beta chain was found in a study of immune characteristics of hereditary and idiopathic chronic pancreatitis. Study conclusions and caveats: TCRbeta diversity rose and clonality fell in both pancreatitis groups versus controls. Gene families like TRBV10, TRBV19, TRBV23 and TRBV5 were used differently between subtypes.

Turning to this clone: The antigen is unknown.

V lost 4 bases, J lost 1 base, and 10 bases lay in between. This CDR3 contains 14 residues. Germline V gives CDR1 MNHEY, CDR2 SVGAGI. Control tissue came from deceased donors without known pancreatic disease. The protocol was immunoSEQ multiplex PCR, while the TCRdb copy is restricted to in-frame clones and leaves out a portion. The data hold some 270 clones, with more than 60% observed a single time. The clonotype was recovered from a human donor who was a deceased organ donor serving as a healthy control. Sample: pancreas tissue. The chain joins TRBV6-5 to TRBJ1-1; D possibly corresponds to TRBD1 (6 bases). The CDR3 protein is CASSSAGENTEAFF. CDR3 nucleotides: TGTGCCAGCAGTTCGGCAGGGGAGAACACTGAAGCTTTCTTT.